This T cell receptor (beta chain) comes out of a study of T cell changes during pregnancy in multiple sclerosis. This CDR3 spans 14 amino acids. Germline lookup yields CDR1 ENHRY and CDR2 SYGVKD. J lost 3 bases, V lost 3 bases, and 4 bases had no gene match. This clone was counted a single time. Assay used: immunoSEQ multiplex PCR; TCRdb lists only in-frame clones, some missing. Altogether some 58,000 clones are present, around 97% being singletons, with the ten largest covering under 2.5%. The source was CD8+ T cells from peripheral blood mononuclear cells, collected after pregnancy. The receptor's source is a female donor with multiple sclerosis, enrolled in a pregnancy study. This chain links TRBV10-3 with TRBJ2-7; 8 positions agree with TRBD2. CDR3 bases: TGTGCCATCAGTGATACACTAGCGGACTACGAGCAGTACTTC. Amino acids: CAISDTLADYEQYF.